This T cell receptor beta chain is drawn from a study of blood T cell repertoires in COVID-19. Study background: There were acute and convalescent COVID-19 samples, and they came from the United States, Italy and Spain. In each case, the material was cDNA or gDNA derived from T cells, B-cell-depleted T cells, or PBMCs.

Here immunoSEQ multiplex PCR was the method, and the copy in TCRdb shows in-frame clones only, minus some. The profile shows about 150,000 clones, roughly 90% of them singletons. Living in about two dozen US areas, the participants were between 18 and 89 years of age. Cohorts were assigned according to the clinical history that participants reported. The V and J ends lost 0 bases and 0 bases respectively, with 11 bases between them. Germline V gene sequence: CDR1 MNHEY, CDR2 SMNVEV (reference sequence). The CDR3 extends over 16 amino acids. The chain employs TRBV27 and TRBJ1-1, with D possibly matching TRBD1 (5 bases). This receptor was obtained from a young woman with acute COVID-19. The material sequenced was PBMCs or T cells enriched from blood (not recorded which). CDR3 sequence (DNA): TGTGCCAGCAGTTTATCCCCAGGGTGGGTGAACACTGAAGCTTTCTTT. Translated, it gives CASSLSPGWVNTEAFF.